This note documents a single T cell receptor beta chain sequence. These data are taken from a study of blood T cell repertoires in COVID-19. The V and J ends lost 3 bases and 4 bases, in that order; junction bases with no gene match: 14. In germline, CDR1 is MGHRA, CDR2 YSYEKL. The CDR3 is made up of 17 amino acids. The protocol was immunoSEQ multiplex PCR, while the TCRdb copy is restricted to in-frame clones and leaves out a portion. There are a few hundred thousand clones in the sample; nearly 90% occur only once, and over 0.55% lies in the top ten. The sample consisted of peripheral blood. The source is a human donor in a cohort sampled during active COVID-19. The chain employs TRBV4-1 and TRBJ1-2; 7 bases fit TRBD1. Here the CDR3 DNA reads TGCGCCAGCAGCCATTCCCCTACCGGGGACAGACGCTATGGCTACACCTTC. Translation gives CASSHSPTGDRRYGYTF.